These 5 T cell receptor beta chains originate from one sample sequenced in a study of CD8+ T cells in alopecia areata (dated by TCRdb to 2016 to 2019). In five patients from the biomarker study, an additional sort separated CD25+CD127- cells out of the CD4+ cells. The library came from the immunoSEQ multiplex PCR assay. RNA was extracted from all samples and reverse transcribed into cDNA as template for TCR sequencing. TCRdb took this table from immuneACCESS and kept in-frame rearrangements with V and J called. Such tables lack part of the clones; where checked against another copy, unresolved V genes explain under half of the gap, and the rest is unexplained. Here the sample has around 36,000 clones; roughly 53% occur a single time. Jointly, the top ten make up approximately 1.8% of the sample. The specimen was CD4+ Tregs sorted from blood. The receptors were sampled from a human donor with alopecia areata.

The count of this clone is one. This chain joins TRBV9 and TRBJ2-3; D gene ambiguous. The CDR3 sequence is 14 residues long. The V gene's germline CDR1 is SGDLS and CDR2 YYNGEE. Trimming took 0 bases from V and 2 from J, leaving 7 bases between them. The CDR3, as DNA: TGTGCCAGCAGCGTAGAGGTCTACACAGATACGCAGTATTTT. It encodes CASSVEVYTDTQYF. The whole variable domain, remainder taken from reference TRBV9 and TRBJ2-3, is DSGVTQTPKHLITATGQRVTLRCSPRSGDLSVYWYQQSLDQGLQFLIQYYNGEERAKGNILERFSAQQFPDLHSELNLSSLELGDSALYFCASSVEVYTDTQYFGPGTRLTVL.

The V call is TRBV28, the J call TRBJ1-1; possible D gene TRBD1, 6 bases. This CDR3 comprises 15 residues. Per the germline V gene, CDR1 is MDHEN and CDR2 is SYDVKM. V dropped 6 bases and J dropped 6 bases, with 20 bases sitting between them. CDR3 in amino acids: CASSWVLGGGAEAFF. The CDR3 nucleotides read TGTGCCAGCAGCTGGGTATTAGGGGGAGGGGCTGAAGCTTTCTTT.

The V and J genes are TRBV28 and TRBJ1-3; D perhaps matches TRBD1 (5 bases). Germline loops: CDR1 MDHEN, CDR2 SYDVKM. The ends were cut back, 3 bases at V and 7 bases at J, with 19 bases in the middle. This CDR3 is 16 amino acids long. The CDR3 bases are TGTGCCAGCAGTTTTCGGGGCAGGTCAACACGGAACACCATATATTTT. Translation gives CASSFRGRSTRNTIYF.

CDR3 DNA: TGTGCCAGCCAGACACCCCCAGCCGAGCAGTACTTC. It is translated as CASQTPPAEQYF. This sequence joins TRBV18 and TRBJ2-7; D is unresolved. In germline, CDR1 is KGHSH, CDR2 LQKENI. This CDR3 is built from 12 residues. V gave up 8 bases and J gave up 6 bases, with 14 bases separating them.

The rearrangement links TRBV15 to TRBJ2-7; D gene uncertain. In germline, CDR1 is LNHNV, CDR2 YYDKDF (reference sequence). Deletions cut 4 bases from V and 0 bases from J, with 10 bases between. This CDR3 comprises 14 residues. This chain's CDR3 is CATSMRRSSYEQYF. The CDR3 region has the DNA TGTGCCACCAGCATGAGAAGGAGCTCCTACGAGCAGTACTTC.